These 3 T cell receptor beta chains originate from one sample sequenced in a study of blood T cells in healthy people across ages. Then a second PCR, running roughly 7 to 11 cycles, was carried out with a sample-barcoded 5' primer and a J-beta primer mix. Each CDR3 protein gets one entry after TCRdb re-called the 5' RACE reads with MiXCR. The table records 1.5 million to 2 million distinct CDR3 sequences, around half of them present only once. Sequenced: blood. The receptors here all came from a woman in her thirties or forties in good health.

This clonotype was detected a few times. The chain has TRBV20-1 and TRBJ2-1, with 10 bases aligning to TRBD1. Per germline, CDR1 DFQATT and CDR2 SNEGSKA (reference sequence). CDR3 length: 15 residues. J lost 9 bases, V lost 3 bases, and 11 bases had no gene match. The CDR3 loop reads CSARMGTGVGGEQFF. For the CDR3, the DNA is TGCAGTGCTAGGATGGGGACAGGGGTTGGTGGTGAGCAGTTCTTC.

In its sample, this clonotype was seen a few times. V gene TRBV27 combines with J gene TRBJ2-7, with TRBD1 as a possible D gene (6 bases). The CDR3 runs to 13 residues. Germline CDR1 is MNHEY and CDR2 is SMNVEV (reference sequence). The V gene lost 7 bases and the J gene lost 5 bases, with 15 bases spanning the gap. CDR3: CASTHRDLHEQYF. DNA of the CDR3: TGTGCCAGCACCCACAGGGATTTACACGAGCAGTACTTC.

Notes on this clonotype: The junction differs from germline at one of its ends, possibly a read error. V usage is TRBV11-2 and J usage is TRBJ2-7; weak D call: TRBD1 (8 bases). The CDR3 runs 17 residues. Germline CDR1 reads SGHAT; CDR2 reads FQNNGV. CDR3 DNA: TGTGCCAGCAGCTTAGACGGGGACAGGAACCGGGACTACGGGCAGTACTTC. It yields the protein CASSLDGDRNRDYGQYF.